The 19 T cell receptor beta chains below come from one sample, sequenced in a study of cytomegalovirus exposure and HLA in healthy donors. The PCR had 60 Vbeta and 13 Jbeta primers. The method was immunoSEQ multiplex PCR; TCRdb's version includes in-frame clones alone and lacks a portion of them. The sample consists of about 130,000 clones, around 82% of them appearing once. Material for sequencing was PBMCs. The receptors come from a boy aged 5-17 years in good health and CMV-seronegative.

This chain joins TRBV19 and TRBJ1-6; perhaps TRBD1 as D (6 bases). Germline V gives CDR1 LNHDA, CDR2 SQIVND (reference sequence). The CDR3 runs to 15 residues. As DNA, the CDR3 is TGTGCAACGAAGAAGGACAGAGTATATAATTCACCCCTCCACTTT. This codes for CATKKDRVYNSPLHF.

The chain has TRBV2 and TRBJ2-1; 10 bases fit TRBD2. This CDR3 is 15 amino acids long. V lost 7 bases to trimming and J lost 4 bases; unmatched junction nucleotides: 7. Germline V CDR1 and CDR2: SNHLY, FYNNEI. CDR3 amino acids: CASKVTSGAYNEQFF. As DNA, the CDR3 is TGTGCCAGCAAGGTAACTAGCGGGGCGTACAATGAGCAGTTCTTC.

The J gene is TRBJ2-5, the V gene TRBV9; D is possibly TRBD2 (6 bases). Deletions cut 3 bases from V and 2 bases from J, with 11 bases between. CDR1 and CDR2 from the germline V gene are SGDLS and YYNGEE. The CDR3 contains 14 residues. CDR3 nucleotide sequence: TGTGCCAGCAGCGCGGGGACTTTACAAGAGACCCAGTACTTC. Its translation is CASSAGTLQETQYF.

The sample holds one count of this clone. The rearrangement joins TRBV6-1 to TRBJ1-2; D call uncertain. V gave up 0 bases and J gave up 7 bases, with 15 bases separating them. The CDR3 spans 15 residues. The germline gives CDR1 MNHNS, CDR2 SASEGT. The CDR3 loop reads CASSEAQWERLGYTF. CDR3 sequence (DNA): TGTGCCAGCAGTGAAGCGCAATGGGAGCGCCTTGGCTACACCTTC.

This chain connects TRBV7-3 to TRBJ2-2; 8 nucleotides agree with TRBD1. Germline lookup yields CDR1 SGHTA and CDR2 FQGTGA. This CDR3 is 17 amino acids long. After removal of 0 bases from V and 6 bases from J, the junction contained 9 bases not matched to a gene. The CDR3 here is CASSLTRPQGGSGELFF. The CDR3 DNA is TGTGCCAGCAGCTTAACGCGACCACAGGGGGGCTCCGGGGAGCTGTTTTTT.

The V gene is TRBV6-1, the J gene TRBJ2-7, with 9 bases aligning to TRBD1. This CDR3 contains 13 residues. Germline lookup yields CDR1 MNHNS and CDR2 SASEGT. Trimming removed 6 bases from V and 6 bases from J; junction bases left unmatched: 6. The CDR3 coding sequence is TGTGCCAGCAGAATACAGGGGGCAGGCGAGCAGTACTTC. This encodes CASRIQGAGEQYF.

The chain employs TRBV13 and TRBJ1-1; D is unclear. Germline V gives CDR1 PRHDT, CDR2 FYEKMQ (reference sequence). This CDR3 has 13 residues. Trimming cost V 0 bases and J 13 bases, with 15 bases left between them. CDR3 residues: CASSLGLAAADFF. The CDR3 DNA is TGTGCCAGCAGCTTAGGCTTAGCTGCCGCCGATTTCTTT.

The V call is TRBV6-1, the J call TRBJ2-7; no definite D call. Trimming left V 4 bases short and J 3 bases short, with 10 bases between. CDR1 is MNHNS and CDR2 is SASEGT in the germline V gene. This CDR3 comprises 13 residues. CDR3 protein: CASSGLLIYEQYF. CDR3 nucleotide sequence: TGTGCCAGCAGTGGACTGTTGATCTACGAGCAGTACTTC.

This chain connects TRBV6-5 to TRBJ2-7; D gene unclear. CDR1 MNHEY and CDR2 SVGAGI come from the germline V gene. V was pared by 5 bases and J by 3 bases, with 11 bases between. The CDR3 covers 13 residues. In nucleotides, the CDR3 is TGTGCCAGCAGTCACCGCACGGGCTACGAGCAGTACTTC. This translates into CASSHRTGYEQYF.

The chain uses TRBV11-2 and TRBJ2-7; the match to TRBD1 covers 10 bases. The CDR3 extends over 16 amino acids. J gave up 4 bases and V 6 bases, and 12 bases lay outside the gene matches. Looked up from germline, CDR1 is SGHAT and CDR2 is FQNNGV. CDR3 in DNA: TGTGCCAGCAGGTCCTCCGGGACAGGGGATTTGTACGAGCAGTACTTC. Its protein is CASRSSGTGDLYEQYF.

The chain links TRBV18 to TRBJ1-4, with 9 bases identical to TRBD1. The J segment lost 5 bases and the V segment lost 3 bases, leaving 1 base of the junction unmatched. CDR1 is KGHSH, CDR2 LQKENI, per germline. This CDR3 is 14 amino acids long. The CDR3 loop reads CASSPGTGNEKLFF. CDR3 nucleotide sequence: TGTGCCAGCTCACCCGGGACAGGGAATGAAAAACTGTTTTTT.

Comments on this clone: This specimen includes other DNA sequences encoding the same CDR3. J is TRBJ1-1 and V is TRBV5-1; D is possibly TRBD1 (6 bases). This CDR3 has 13 amino acids. Germline V gene sequence: CDR1 SGHRS, CDR2 YFSETQ. V was shortened by 5 bases and J by 0 bases, with 8 bases between the two germline ends. Here the CDR3 reads CASSTGMNTEAFF. DNA for the CDR3: TGCGCCAGCAGTACAGGGATGAACACTGAAGCTTTCTTT.

The genes are TRBV5-1 and TRBJ2-2; D is perhaps TRBD2 (6 bases). The CDR3 is 14 residues long. The germline gives CDR1 SGHRS, CDR2 YFSETQ. V was cut by 6 bases and J by 4 bases, with 13 bases left in between. For the CDR3, the DNA is TGCGCCAGCACCTCCGGGACTCCCACCGGGGAGCTGTTTTTT. Its translation is CASTSGTPTGELFF.

V and J are TRBV5-1 and TRBJ1-4; 7 positions agree with TRBD1. The trim removed 0 bases at V and 0 bases at J, leaving 8 bases unmatched. The germline gives CDR1 SGHRS, CDR2 YFSETQ. There are 18 residues in the CDR3. CDR3: CASSLGVRDSATNEKLFF. For the CDR3, the DNA is TGCGCCAGCAGCTTGGGAGTTCGGGACAGCGCAACTAATGAAAAACTGTTTTTT.

This clone was detected a few times. The chain recombines TRBV7-2 with TRBJ1-4, with 8 bases fitting TRBD1. With 5 bases clipped from V and 5 bases from J, the junction kept 7 bases outside the gene matches. The CDR3 covers 15 residues. Germline-derived CDR1 and CDR2 are SGHTA and FQGNSA. The CDR3 DNA is TGTGCCAGCAGCGCCCGACAGGGGCCAAATGAAAAACTGTTTTTT. Protein sequence: CASSARQGPNEKLFF.

This chain links TRBV11-3 with TRBJ2-5; 8 bases fit TRBD2. Per the germline V gene, CDR1 is SGHNT and CDR2 is YENEEA. This CDR3 comprises 15 residues. V dropped 5 bases and J dropped 5; count of bases not matched to a gene: 10. CDR3 loop: CASSEGGGLEETQYF. CDR3 nucleotide sequence: TGTGCCAGCAGCGAAGGTGGGGGACTAGAGGAGACCCAGTACTTC.

The gene calls are TRBV5-6 and TRBJ2-5; D might be TRBD1 (6 bases). The CDR3 has 14 amino acids. Trimming removed 2 bases from V and 1 base from J, with 9 bases in between. Germline V gene data show CDR1 as SGHDT and CDR2 as YYEEEE. The CDR3 DNA is TGTGCCAGCAGCTTAAGGGGGTTCCAAGAGACCCAGTACTTC. Translation gives CASSLRGFQETQYF.

This chain uses TRBV5-1 with TRBJ2-2; a weak D match, TRBD2 (5 bases). Germline V CDR1 and CDR2: SGHRS, YFSETQ. The CDR3 spans 15 residues. V gave up 3 bases and J gave up 6 bases, with 15 bases separating them. The CDR3 is CASSSSLASSGELFF. CDR3 in DNA: TGCGCCAGCAGCTCCAGCCTAGCTTCATCCGGGGAGCTGTTTTTT.

The chain joins TRBV7-3 to TRBJ2-1, with 8 bases fitting TRBD1. Germline lookup yields CDR1 SGHTA and CDR2 FQGTGA. Trimming removed 7 bases from V and 14 bases from J; junction bases left unmatched: 16. The CDR3 runs to 14 residues. CDR3 in amino acids: CASTFVWRTGKKFF. The CDR3 coding sequence is TGTGCCAGCACCTTCGTATGGCGGACAGGGAAAAAGTTCTTC.